Sequencing of this T cell receptor beta chain was carried out in a study of patients and donors after allogeneic stem cell transplantation. One entry per CDR3 protein results from TCRdb running MiXCR on the RT-PCR reads. The table has about a million distinct CDR3 sequences, roughly 17% seen once. This clonotype has more than one count but fewer than ten. The CDR3 contains 14 residues. CDR1 and CDR2 (germline): MGHRA, YSYEKL. V lost 2 bases to trimming and J lost 3 bases, with 11 bases between them. The chain links TRBV4-1 to TRBJ2-7; no clear D. This TCR derives from a human donor who was either an allogeneic HSCT recipient or a stem cell or donor lymphocyte infusion donor (not recorded which). It is not recorded whose cells these are; they may come from a transplant donor. Sequenced input: blood, either unsorted or a sorted T cell fraction (not recorded which). The CDR3 DNA reads as TGCGCCAGCAGCCAATCAGTTATCGGCTACGAGCAGTACTTC. The encoded protein is CASSQSVIGYEQYF.